The 7 T cell receptor beta chains listed next were all sequenced from one sample in a study of shared clonotypes between healthy human individuals. Some clones are missing from TCRdb's copy, which holds only in-frame ones; the method was immunoSEQ multiplex PCR. The data show some 2.4 million clones, 80% to 95% seen once. The sequenced sample was naive CD4+ T cells from PBMCs. Subset indicated: CD45RA+ positively selected. Receptor source: a young man in good health. Some clones in this sample may be carry-over from other donors' samples.

This rearrangement joins TRBV7-2 to TRBJ1-1; possibly TRBD1 for D (5 bases). The CDR3 is 13 residues long. The germline V gene encodes CDR1 SGHTA and CDR2 FQGNSA. Trimming removed 1 base from V and 11 bases from J, with 14 bases in between. The CDR3, as DNA: TGTGCCAGCAGCTTAGTAGGCCCCTGGGGGGCTTTCTTT. Its translation: CASSLVGPWGAFF.

V usage is TRBV10-3 and J usage is TRBJ2-7; D perhaps matches TRBD1 (5 bases). CDR1 is ENHRY, CDR2 SYGVKD, per germline. V was shortened by 0 bases and J by 12 bases, with 12 bases between the two germline ends. The CDR3 sequence is 12 residues long. The DNA of the CDR3 is TGTGCCATCAGTGAGTCGGGAACAGGCCCGTACTTC. Protein sequence: CAISESGTGPYF.

This clone was picked up one time. The DNA for the CDR3 is TGTGCCAGCAGTGCGATTGGGGGACCAGATGAAAAACTGTTTTTT. Its protein is CASSAIGGPDEKLFF. The chain carries TRBV2 and TRBJ1-4, with D tentatively TRBD1 (5 bases). The CDR3 runs 15 residues. Germline V lookup: CDR1 SNHLY, CDR2 FYNNEI. Trimming took 4 bases from V and 6 from J, leaving 15 bases between them.

The genes are TRBV28 and TRBJ2-1; D might be TRBD2 (5 bases). This CDR3 region has 17 residues. Germline V gene lookup returns CDR1 MDHEN and CDR2 SYDVKM. V was trimmed by 6 bases and J by 7 bases, leaving 25 bases between them. CDR3: CASSTVLLAPPANEQFF. The CDR3 DNA is TGTGCCAGCAGCACCGTCCTCCTAGCCCCCCCCGCGAATGAGCAGTTCTTC.

This clone was detected only once. This chain uses TRBV29-1 with TRBJ1-1; no clear D. V was shortened by 6 bases and J by 1 base, with 9 bases between the two germline ends. The CDR3 extends over 12 amino acids. Germline V gene sequence: CDR1 SQVTM, CDR2 ANQGSEA. CDR3 nucleotides: TGCAGCGTCGGATACAGGAACACTGAAGCTTTCTTT. Translated, it gives CSVGYRNTEAFF.

This clone showed up just a few times. The chain employs TRBV29-1 and TRBJ1-1; tentative D call: TRBD1 (6 bases). V lost 6 bases to trimming and J lost 1 base, with 12 bases between them. The CDR3 has 13 residues. The germline gives CDR1 SQVTM, CDR2 ANQGSEA. Here the CDR3 DNA reads TGCAGCGTGGGCTCGGACAGGAACACTGAAGCTTTCTTT. Its protein is CSVGSDRNTEAFF.

This chain joins TRBV2 and TRBJ2-1; TRBD2 matches at 13 bases. CDR1 and CDR2 from the germline V gene are SNHLY and FYNNEI. The ends lost 6 bases at V and 1 base at J; junction bases unmatched: 18. The CDR3 has 21 amino acids. For the CDR3, the DNA is TGTGCCAGCAGGGAGGGACTAGCGGGAAAAAGGAGCCCCTGGTCCTACAATGAGCAGTTCTTC. Its translation is CASREGLAGKRSPWSYNEQFF. The entire variable domain, with the rest obtained from reference TRBV2 and TRBJ2-1, is as follows: EPEVTQTPSHQVTQMGQEVILRCVPISNHLYFYWYRQILGQKVEFLVSFYNNEISEKSEIFDDQFSVERPDGSNFTLKIRSTKLEDSAMYFCASREGLAGKRSPWSYNEQFFGPGTRLTVL.